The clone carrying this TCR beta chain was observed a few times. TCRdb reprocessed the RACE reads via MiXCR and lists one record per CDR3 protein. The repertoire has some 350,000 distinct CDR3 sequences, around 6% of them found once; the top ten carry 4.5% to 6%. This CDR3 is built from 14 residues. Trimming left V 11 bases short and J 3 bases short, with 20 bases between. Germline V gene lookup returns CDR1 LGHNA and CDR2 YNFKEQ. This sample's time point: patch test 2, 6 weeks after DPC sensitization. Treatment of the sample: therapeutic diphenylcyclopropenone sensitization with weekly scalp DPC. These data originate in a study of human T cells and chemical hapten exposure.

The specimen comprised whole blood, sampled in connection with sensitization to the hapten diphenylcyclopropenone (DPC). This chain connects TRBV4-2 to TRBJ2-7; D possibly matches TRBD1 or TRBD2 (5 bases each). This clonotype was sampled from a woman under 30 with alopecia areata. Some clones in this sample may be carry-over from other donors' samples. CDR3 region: CASSLRERGYEQYF. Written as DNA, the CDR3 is TGTGCCTCGTCTCTCCGAGAGAGGGGCTACGAGCAGTACTTC.